One sample yielded the 24 T cell receptor beta chains listed below, sequenced in a study of T-cell memory formation after mild COVID-19. TCRdb analysed the 5' RACE reads with MiXCR anew, one entry per CDR3 protein. The sample lists around 300,000 distinct CDR3 sequences; roughly 17% were seen once. The source material was PBMCs or a T cell subset sorted from them (not recorded which). The receptors were gathered from a man between 18 and 35 years old who had mild COVID-19 (a few samples of this study predate the infection). Cell type and time point are not known.

The sample holds many counts of this clonotype. Compared with germline, one end of the junction differs, possibly owing to a read error. The genes are TRBV5-1 and TRBJ1-1, with TRBD1 identical over 8 bases. Germline V gene data show CDR1 as SGHRS and CDR2 as YFSETQ. The CDR3 extends over 14 amino acids. CDR3 protein: CASILGTGNTEAFF. The DNA for the CDR3 is TGCGCCAGCATCTTGGGGACAGGGAACACTGAAGCTTTCTTT.

V usage is TRBV15 and J usage is TRBJ2-6, with D hard to call. This CDR3 is built from 14 residues. The germline V and J ends were trimmed by 3 bases and 4 bases, with 7 bases remaining between them. Per germline, CDR1 LNHNV and CDR2 YYDKDF (reference sequence). CDR3 coding DNA: TGTGCCACCAGCAGGGGATCCGGGGCCAACGTCCTGACTTTC. It specifies CATSRGSGANVLTF.

The chain is built from TRBV2 and TRBJ2-7; possibly TRBD1 or TRBD2 for D (6 bases each). CDR1 and CDR2 (germline): SNHLY, FYNNEI. The CDR3 extends over 11 amino acids. V was clipped by 9 bases and J by 4 bases, with 10 bases between them. The CDR3 here is CASGGGYEQYV. The CDR3 coding sequence is TGTGCCAGTGGAGGGGGGTACGAGCAGTACGTC.

V is TRBV5-1 and J is TRBJ2-3, with D maybe TRBD2 (6 bases). This CDR3 has 14 residues. With 1 base removed from V and 9 bases from J, the gap between germline ends came to 15 bases. The germline CDR1 and CDR2 sequences are SGHRS and YFSETQ. The chain's CDR3 is CASSLFETGDTQYF. The CDR3 DNA reads as TGCGCCAGCAGCTTGTTTGAAACGGGGGACACGCAGTATTTT.

The gene calls are TRBV5-1 and TRBJ2-1; the D gene is possibly TRBD1 (6 bases). V was pared by 5 bases and J by 9 bases, with 18 bases between. Per germline, CDR1 SGHRS and CDR2 YFSETQ. The CDR3 loop spans 14 amino acids. CDR3 residues: CASRPYWGPTEQFF. The DNA of the CDR3 is TGCGCCAGCAGGCCGTATTGGGGGCCGACTGAGCAGTTCTTC.

The chain is built from TRBV18 and TRBJ2-7, with 7 bases fitting TRBD1. Germline V lookup: CDR1 KGHSH, CDR2 LQKENI. The CDR3 spans 15 residues. The trim removed 3 bases at V and 3 bases at J, leaving 8 bases unmatched. Written as DNA, the CDR3 is TGTGCCAGCTCACCCTCGGACAGGTTCAGCTACGAGCAGTACGTC. Translation: CASSPSDRFSYEQYV.

The chain links TRBV6-6 to TRBJ2-7; 7 bases agree with TRBD1. The germline V gene encodes CDR1 MNHNY and CDR2 SVGAGI (reference sequence). Trimming at V came to 4 bases and at J to 2 bases, leaving 5 bases not matched to a gene. There are 14 residues in the CDR3. This CDR3 is CASSSRTGPYEQYV. CDR3 nucleotide sequence: TGTGCCAGCAGTTCCCGGACAGGACCCTACGAGCAGTACGTC.

This clonotype was seen a few times. The J gene is TRBJ2-7, the V gene TRBV15; 7 nucleotides match TRBD1. Looked up from germline, CDR1 is LNHNV and CDR2 is YYDKDF (reference sequence). V lost 1 base and J lost 2; bases outside the gene matches: 2. CDR3 length: 14 amino acids. CDR3 protein: CATSRAGTAYEQYV. In DNA form, the CDR3 reads TGTGCCACCAGCAGAGCCGGGACAGCCTACGAGCAGTACGTC.

The gene calls are TRBV9 and TRBJ2-3; D is possibly TRBD2 (5 bases). The germline V and J ends were trimmed by 7 bases and 6 bases, with 18 bases remaining between them. Looked up from germline, CDR1 is SGDLS and CDR2 is YYNGEE. This CDR3 contains 14 residues. In DNA form, the CDR3 reads TGTGCCAGCGAGGGAGTGGGCCGTCGGGATACGCAGTATTTT. Translation gives CASEGVGRRDTQYF.

This clonotype appeared a few times. This chain joins TRBV18 and TRBJ2-6; 9 bases are shared with TRBD1. Trimming removed 2 bases from V and 1 base from J; junction bases left unmatched: 3. The CDR3 sequence is 17 residues long. CDR1 is KGHSH and CDR2 is LQKENI in the germline V gene. The CDR3 loop reads CASSPRDRVSGANVLTF. Written as DNA, the CDR3 is TGTGCCAGCTCACCAAGGGACAGGGTTTCTGGGGCCAACGTCCTGACTTTC.

The table lists this clonotype with a few counts. The genes are TRBV4-2 and TRBJ2-3; 8 nucleotides line up with TRBD2. Germline CDR1 and CDR2: LGHNA and YNFKEQ. Germline trimming cut 0 bases from V and 4 bases from J; bases unmatched to any gene: 0. CDR3 size: 14 residues. As DNA, the CDR3 is TGTGCCAGCAGCCAAGACGGGGGGGCAGATACGCAGTATTTT. This codes for CASSQDGGADTQYF.

The genes are TRBV9 and TRBJ2-3; D is possibly TRBD2 (6 bases). Trimming took 0 bases from V and 2 from J, leaving 10 bases between them. The CDR3 has 15 residues. CDR1 and CDR2 (germline): SGDLS, YYNGEE. Here the CDR3 reads CASSVAGLTTDTQYF. CDR3 DNA sequence: TGTGCCAGCAGCGTAGCGGGACTCACCACAGATACGCAGTATTTT.

This clonotype came up a few times. The chain combines TRBV5-6 with TRBJ1-6; 11 positions match TRBD1. With V trimmed by 7 bases and J by 11 bases, 11 bases remained unmatched. CDR3 length equals 15 residues. Germline V lookup: CDR1 SGHDT, CDR2 YYEEEE. The CDR3 is CASVRWGQGETPLHF. CDR3 sequence (DNA): TGTGCCAGCGTCCGATGGGGACAGGGGGAGACACCCCTCCACTTT.

Only a few counts were recorded for this clonotype. The rearrangement uses TRBV6-6 and TRBJ1-5; 9 bases map to TRBD1. The CDR3 has 14 residues. Germline V gene lookup returns CDR1 MNHNY and CDR2 SVGAGI (reference sequence). Trimming removed 1 base from V and 7 bases from J; junction bases left unmatched: 2. The CDR3 region is CASSYWDRAQPQHF. CDR3 nucleotides: TGTGCCAGCAGTTACTGGGACAGGGCGCAGCCCCAGCATTTT.

This clonotype was counted between two and nine times. The CDR3 bases are TGTGCCAGCAGCTTTAGGGGGCCTGGGGCCAACGTCCTGACTTTC. Translated: CASSFRGPGANVLTF. This sequence joins TRBV7-9 and TRBJ2-6; TRBD1 agrees at 7 bases. V lost 3 bases to trimming and J lost 2 bases; unmatched junction nucleotides: 1. CDR1 and CDR2 from the germline V gene are SEHNR and FQNEAQ (reference sequence). This CDR3 has 15 residues.

This clonotype occurred many times. This rearrangement joins TRBV7-2 to TRBJ1-1, with D unclear. Germline-derived CDR1 and CDR2 are SGHTA and FQGNSA. V gave up 2 bases and J gave up 1 base, with 5 bases separating them. The CDR3 sequence is 13 residues long. CDR3 DNA sequence: TGTGCCAGCAGCTTAATGGGGAACACTGAAGCTTTCTTT. It encodes CASSLMGNTEAFF.

This chain uses TRBV7-8 with TRBJ1-5, with 7 positions matching TRBD1. The V gene's germline CDR1 is SGHVS and CDR2 FQNEAQ. There are 17 residues in the CDR3. The V segment lost 3 bases and the J segment 1 base; nucleotides outside the gene matches: 9. As DNA, the CDR3 is TGTGCCAGCAGCTTGAATTACAGGGGACGGAGCAATCAGCCCCAGCATTTT. Encoded protein: CASSLNYRGRSNQPQHF.

V is TRBV29-1 and J is TRBJ2-6, with TRBD1 identical over 7 bases. In germline, CDR1 is SQVTM, CDR2 ANQGSEA. After removal of 4 bases from V and 2 bases from J, the junction contained 2 bases not matched to a gene. The CDR3 length is 14 residues. CDR3 region: CSVVGTAGANVLTF. In nucleotides, the CDR3 is TGCAGCGTTGTGGGGACAGCTGGGGCCAACGTCCTGACTTTC.

This chain connects TRBV7-2 to TRBJ2-3, with D possibly being TRBD2 (5 bases). V lost 2 bases and J 2 bases, leaving 8 bases between the germline ends. Looked up from germline, CDR1 is SGHTA and CDR2 is FQGNSA. The CDR3 sequence is 14 residues long. The CDR3 is CASSLNGVTDTQYF. Here the CDR3 DNA reads TGTGCCAGCAGCTTAAACGGGGTCACAGATACGCAGTATTTT.

The CDR3 region has the DNA TGCGCCAGCAGCCAACACCTTAGCAGGTTGAGCACAGATACGCAGTATTTT. This gives the protein CASSQHLSRLSTDTQYF. This chain links TRBV4-3 with TRBJ2-3; no clear D. The CDR3 has 17 residues. The V gene's germline CDR1 is LGHNA and CDR2 YSLEER. V shed 2 bases and J shed 0 bases, with 15 bases lying between them.

The rearrangement links TRBV12-3 or TRBV12-4 to TRBJ1-4, with 8 bases aligning to TRBD1. J lost 8 bases, V lost 6 bases, and 5 bases had no gene match. This CDR3 spans 13 amino acids. CDR3 DNA: TGTGCCAGCAGGGAGACAGGGGCCGAAAAACTGTTTTTT. It yields the protein CASRETGAEKLFF.

This chain connects TRBV4-3 to TRBJ1-6; the D is unclear. Germline V gene data show CDR1 as LGHNA and CDR2 as YSLEER. V gave up 1 base and J gave up 3 bases, with 13 bases separating them. There are 17 residues in the CDR3. CDR3 in amino acids: CASSQGARSYYNSPLHF. CDR3 in DNA: TGCGCCAGCAGCCAAGGCGCCAGGAGCTACTATAATTCACCCCTCCACTTT.

The sample holds a few counts of this clonotype. This chain connects TRBV6-2 or TRBV6-3 to TRBJ2-7; D possibly corresponds to TRBD2 (5 bases). V was clipped by 6 bases and J by 2 bases, with 17 bases between them. The CDR3 spans 15 residues. Germline V gives CDR1 MNHEY, CDR2 SVGEGT. CDR3 bases: TGTGCCAGCAGCCCCCGGGGAGCATTCACCTACGAGCAGTACTTC. Amino acid sequence: CASSPRGAFTYEQYF.

This clonotype was picked up many times. V usage is TRBV20-1 and J usage is TRBJ2-3; unclear D gene. The CDR3 is 14 residues long. CDR1 DFQATT and CDR2 SNEGSKA come from the germline V gene (reference sequence). Trimming shortened V by 1 base and J by 0 bases, and 8 bases separated the two germline ends. The CDR3 sequence is CSARGLASTDTQYF. The CDR3 DNA reads as TGCAGTGCTAGAGGACTTGCGAGCACAGATACGCAGTATTTT.